This T cell receptor beta chain is from a study of T cell responses to AZD1222 COVID-19 vaccine. Study outcomes and limitations: The donors showed a predominance of white British ancestry and of females, with possible underestimation of clonal diversity. CD4 TCRs covered the whole spike, strongest at regions 160-218 and 743-854.

Of note for this clone: Antigen: not known.

Libraries were prepared by immunoSEQ multiplex PCR; TCRdb keeps only in-frame clonotypes and omits some of them. The sample includes approximately 170,000 clones, 80% to 90% seen only once; the top ten take 6.9%. The TCR comes from an adult in good health. Sample: peripheral blood, taken on day 0 of AZD1222 vaccination.

The CDR3 is CASSDGRGGYNEQFF. DNA of the CDR3: TGCGCCAGCAGTGATGGGCGGGGGGGCTACAATGAGCAGTTCTTC. The gene calls are TRBV10-2 and TRBJ2-1; 9 nucleotides align to TRBD2. With 3 bases clipped from V and 3 bases from J, the junction kept 3 bases outside the gene matches. Germline loops: CDR1 WSHSY, CDR2 SAAADI. The CDR3 extends over 15 amino acids.